The next 25 T cell receptor beta chains were all read from a single sample in a study of CD8+ T cells in alopecia areata (dated by TCRdb to 2017 to 2018). The sample's time point label, in plain terms: about 25 weeks on oral tofacitinib. The intended sense of this specimen's treatment or condition label: oral pan-JAK inhibitor, 5-10 mg twice daily. The library was made by the immunoSEQ multiplex PCR assay. RNA was extracted from all samples and reverse transcribed into cDNA as template for TCR sequencing. In TCRdb, the immuneACCESS table is reduced to in-frame sequences with V and J assigned. These tables do not hold every clone; where another copy was compared, an unresolved V gene accounts for under half, and the others remain unexplained. For this sample there are approximately 180,000 clones; roughly 60% appear just once. The top ten clonotypes cover under 1.2% of the sample. This specimen was CD4+ T cells sorted from blood, taken at week 24, from a patient treated with tofacitinib. The source of these receptors is a human donor with alopecia areata.

The chain couples TRBV5-5 to TRBJ1-1; D is unclear. CDR3 length: 12 residues. Germline lookup yields CDR1 SGHKS and CDR2 YYEKEE (reference sequence). V lost 1 base to trimming and J lost 7 bases, with 8 bases between them. CDR3 sequence: CASSLIVSEAFF. The CDR3 bases are TGTGCCAGCAGCTTGATCGTCAGTGAAGCTTTCTTT.

This clone was observed a few times. The rearrangement joins TRBV11-2 to TRBJ2-5; maybe TRBD2 (5 bases). This CDR3 is 15 amino acids long. The V end lost 0 bases, the J end lost 5 bases, and 13 bases lay between the germline ends. Germline-derived CDR1 and CDR2 are SGHAT and FQNNGV. CDR3 sequence reads: CASSLDLAGEETQYF. The CDR3, as DNA: TGTGCCAGCAGCTTAGATCTGGCCGGGGAGGAGACCCAGTACTTC. Combining the CDR3 with reference TRBV11-2 and TRBJ2-5 gives the whole variable domain EAGVAQSPRYKIIEKRQSVAFWCNPISGHATLYWYQQILGQGPKLLIQFQNNGVVDDSQLPKDRFSAERLKGVDSTLKIQPAKLEDSAVYLCASSLDLAGEETQYFGPGTRLLVL.

This rearrangement joins TRBV20-1 to TRBJ2-5; the D is unclear. This CDR3 contains 11 residues. Trimming stripped 0 bases from V and 10 bases from J, with 9 bases between. Per the germline V gene, CDR1 is DFQATT and CDR2 is SNEGSKA (reference sequence). CDR3 sequence: CSARDSWGQYF. The DNA of the CDR3 is TGCAGTGCTAGAGATAGCTGGGGCCAGTACTTC.

This clone was observed a handful of times. The chain carries TRBV19 and TRBJ1-5, with a weak D call TRBD1 (5 bases). CDR1 is LNHDA and CDR2 is SQIVND in the germline V gene (reference sequence). The CDR3 is 16 residues long. The V end lost 4 bases, the J end lost 1 base, and 14 bases lay between the germline ends. CDR3 coding DNA: TGTGCCAGTAGTAAGACAGAAACCAAGAGCAATCAGCCCCAGCATTTT. Protein: CASSKTETKSNQPQHF.

In its sample, this clone was seen a few times. The V gene is TRBV11-2, the J gene TRBJ2-5; D possibly corresponds to TRBD1 (6 bases). Germline-derived CDR1 and CDR2 are SGHAT and FQNNGV. The CDR3 loop spans 14 amino acids. Trimming stripped 6 bases from V and 4 bases from J, with 15 bases between. CDR3 DNA: TGTGCCAGCAGTCAACAGGGCAGTTCAGAGACCCAGTACTTC. This sequence encodes CASSQQGSSETQYF.

The chain recombines TRBV2 with TRBJ2-7; D possibly corresponds to TRBD1 (5 bases). The J call may be faulty, since TRBJ2-5 better matches the DNA end. This CDR3 spans 14 amino acids. Per the germline V gene, CDR1 is SNHLY and CDR2 is FYNNEI. CDR3 in DNA: TGTGCCAGCAGTGAATGGACACAGCAAGAGACCCAGTACTTC. Protein sequence: CASSEWTQQETQYF.

This clone has more than one count but fewer than ten. V is TRBV29-1 and J is TRBJ1-1, with unresolved D. The ends were cut back, 7 bases at V and 0 bases at J, with 12 bases in the middle. This CDR3 is 13 amino acids long. Germline V lookup: CDR1 SQVTM, CDR2 ANQGSEA. CDR3 sequence: CSARSTLNTEAFF. CDR3 sequence (DNA): TGCAGCGCCCGTTCCACCTTGAACACTGAAGCTTTCTTT.

This clone came up a few times. The chain carries TRBV29-1 and TRBJ2-2, with 10 bases fitting TRBD1. There are 14 residues in the CDR3. Germline V gives CDR1 SQVTM, CDR2 ANQGSEA. The V gene end was trimmed by 7 bases and the J gene end by 4 bases; junction bases not matched to a gene: 6. CDR3 amino acids: CSARQGAFTGELFF. CDR3 in DNA: TGCAGCGCTAGACAGGGGGCCTTCACCGGGGAGCTGTTTTTT.

This chain links TRBV6-6 with TRBJ2-7; 8 nucleotides align to TRBD1. This CDR3 region has 16 residues. Germline V CDR1 and CDR2: MNHNY, SVGAGI (reference sequence). With V trimmed by 0 bases and J by 3 bases, 7 bases remained unmatched. The CDR3, as DNA: TGTGCCAGCAGTTACTCGATTGGACAGGGTAACTACGAGCAGTACTTC. Translating gives CASSYSIGQGNYEQYF.

This sequence joins TRBV4-3 and TRBJ2-7; possibly TRBD1 or TRBD2 for D (5 bases each). V was trimmed by 2 bases and J by 2 bases, leaving 16 bases between them. Per germline, CDR1 LGHNA and CDR2 YSLEER. The CDR3 runs to 16 residues. The CDR3 region has the DNA TGCGCCAGCAGCCAACGGTCGGGGCAAATCGCCTACGAGCAGTACTTC. Residues: CASSQRSGQIAYEQYF.

This clone has more than one count but fewer than ten. This chain connects TRBV2 to TRBJ2-7; possibly TRBD1 for D (6 bases). The CDR3 spans 15 residues. The V end lost 5 bases, the J end lost 3 bases, and 17 bases lay between the germline ends. Germline CDR1 is SNHLY and CDR2 is FYNNEI. Here the CDR3 reads CASSNRDKLLYEQYF. DNA for the CDR3: TGTGCCAGCAGTAACCGGGACAAGTTACTCTACGAGCAGTACTTC.

This clone is a singleton in its sample. J is TRBJ1-1 and V is TRBV29-1, with a possible D match to TRBD1 (5 bases). The CDR3 consists of 13 residues. The germline gives CDR1 SQVTM, CDR2 ANQGSEA. The V end was cut by 7 bases, the J end by 5 bases, with 17 bases between. The CDR3 region has the DNA TGCAGCGCCCGATTAGGGGCCGAGACTGAAGCTTTCTTT. It yields the protein CSARLGAETEAFF.

This clone has just a few counts. The chain uses TRBV30 and TRBJ2-7, with 9 bases matching TRBD1. CDR3 length: 13 amino acids. V gave up 3 bases and J gave up 5 bases; unmatched junction bases: 5. Germline V gene lookup returns CDR1 GTSNPN and CDR2 SVGIG (reference sequence). CDR3 amino acids: CAWRQDRGHEQYF. DNA of the CDR3: TGTGCCTGGAGACAGGACAGGGGCCACGAGCAGTACTTC.

V and J are TRBV7-2 and TRBJ2-5; D possibly uses TRBD1 or TRBD2 (5 bases each). The V gene's germline CDR1 is SGHTA and CDR2 FQGNSA. The CDR3 runs 17 residues. Trimming removed 1 base at V and 0 bases at J, with 15 bases between. As DNA, the CDR3 is TGTGCCAGCAGCTTAGGGCGGCAGGGACCGTACCAAGAGACCCAGTACTTC. Amino acids: CASSLGRQGPYQETQYF.

In its sample, this clone was seen a few times. The J gene is TRBJ2-6, the V gene TRBV25-1; D call uncertain. Germline CDR1 reads MGHDK; CDR2 reads SYGVNS. The CDR3 totals 15 residues. Trimming left V 4 bases short and J 2 bases short, with 9 bases between. The CDR3 nucleotides are TGTGCCAGCAGTGGGAAATATCCTGGGGCCAACGTCCTGACTTTC. It codes for CASSGKYPGANVLTF.

V usage is TRBV5-4 and J usage is TRBJ2-1; 9 bases map to TRBD2. CDR3 length: 16 amino acids. J gave up 8 bases and V 3 bases, and 12 bases lay outside the gene matches. Germline-derived CDR1 and CDR2 are SGHNT and YYREEE (reference sequence). Here the CDR3 reads CASSSPLAGVGDEQFF. The CDR3 nucleotides read TGTGCCAGCAGCTCGCCTTTAGCGGGGGTAGGCGATGAGCAGTTCTTC.

This clone was seen a few times. The chain employs TRBV7-9 and TRBJ1-6; 7 nucleotides agree with TRBD1. The CDR3 is 14 amino acids. V dropped 6 bases and J dropped 10; count of bases not matched to a gene: 9. Germline V CDR1 and CDR2: SEHNR, FQNEAQ (reference sequence). CDR3 sequence: CASRRQGEESPLHF. CDR3 in DNA: TGTGCCAGCAGACGACAGGGAGAGGAATCACCCCTCCACTTT.

Of note for this clone: In the same sample, other DNA sequences code for this CDR3. The chain is built from TRBV18 and TRBJ2-6; D call uncertain. The CDR3 contains 14 residues. CDR1 is KGHSH and CDR2 is LQKENI in the germline V gene. Trimming removed 3 bases at V and 0 bases at J, with 3 bases between. The DNA of the CDR3 is TGTGCCAGCTCACCGGTCTCTGGGGCCAACGTCCTGACTTTC. Residues: CASSPVSGANVLTF.

The V and J genes are TRBV7-2 and TRBJ2-7, with 11 nucleotides matching TRBD1. CDR1 SGHTA and CDR2 FQGNSA come from the germline V gene. The CDR3 totals 15 residues. V lost 2 bases and J lost 4; bases outside the gene matches: 4. The CDR3 sequence is CASSLSGTGGYEQYF. For the CDR3, the DNA is TGTGCCAGCAGCTTATCTGGGACAGGGGGATACGAGCAGTACTTC.

This clone showed up just a few times. The chain has TRBV29-1 and TRBJ2-2; tentatively, D is TRBD1 (5 bases). V was cut by 3 bases and J by 5 bases, with 10 bases left in between. CDR3 length: 13 amino acids. CDR1 is SQVTM, CDR2 ANQGSEA, per germline. The CDR3: CSVDRDHTGELFF. The CDR3 DNA follows: TGCAGCGTTGACAGGGATCATACCGGGGAGCTGTTTTTT.

The J gene is TRBJ1-6, the V gene TRBV5-6; D remains ambiguous. Trimming removed 0 bases at V and 0 bases at J, with 7 bases between. The germline gives CDR1 SGHDT, CDR2 YYEEEE. There are 16 residues in the CDR3. CDR3 residues: CASSLGMSSYNSPLHF. In DNA, the CDR3 is TGTGCCAGCAGCTTGGGGATGAGCTCCTATAATTCACCCCTCCACTTT.

The chain has TRBV28 and TRBJ2-3, with D possibly TRBD2 on 5 matching bases. Germline lookup yields CDR1 MDHEN and CDR2 SYDVKM. Trimming cost V 6 bases and J 0 bases, with 10 bases left between them. This CDR3 region has 14 residues. The CDR3 is CASRRDSSTDTQYF. CDR3 coding DNA: TGTGCCAGCAGACGGGATTCTAGCACAGATACGCAGTATTTT.

This clone was picked up a small number of times. This specimen includes other DNA sequences encoding the same CDR3. The chain carries TRBV7-2 and TRBJ2-3, with unresolved D. CDR3 length: 16 amino acids. Germline V gene lookup returns CDR1 SGHTA and CDR2 FQGNSA. The V and J ends lost 1 base and 0 bases respectively, with 11 bases between them. The chain's CDR3 is CASSLGVDTSTDTQYF. The CDR3 DNA reads as TGTGCCAGCAGCTTAGGAGTAGACACGAGCACAGATACGCAGTATTTT.

In the case of this clone: A far larger clone is a single base away, which makes a read error likely. The chain employs TRBV7-7 and TRBJ2-5; 14 bases line up with TRBD2. Trimming removed 5 bases from V and 4 bases from J; junction bases left unmatched: 3. CDR1 is SSHAT and CDR2 is FNYEAQ in the germline V gene (reference sequence). CDR3 length: 15 residues. CDR3 in amino acids: CASSPGLAGGETQYF. Written as DNA, the CDR3 is TGTGCCAGCAGCCCCGGACTAGCGGGGGGAGAGACCCAGTACTTC.

This clone was seen a few times. The gene calls are TRBV30 and TRBJ2-2; D remains ambiguous. This CDR3 spans 13 amino acids. Germline V gene lookup returns CDR1 GTSNPN and CDR2 SVGIG (reference sequence). Trimming took off 0 bases at V and 6 bases at J, with 8 bases between the two ends. CDR3 in amino acids: CAWSVRKSGELFF. The CDR3 DNA is TGTGCCTGGAGTGTACGCAAGTCCGGGGAGCTGTTTTTT.